This T cell receptor beta chain was recovered during a study of T cell responses to AZD1222 COVID-19 vaccine. Study-wide points: Spike-wide vaccine-associated CD4 TCRs dominated at 160-218 and 743-854.

The trim removed 7 bases at V and 1 base at J, leaving 11 bases unmatched. The CDR3 totals 16 residues. As to this clone: Its target is unknown.

Data came from immunoSEQ multiplex PCR; TCRdb stores just in-frame clones and leaves some out. The sample includes some 160,000 clones, approximately 93% of them seen just once. The chain uses TRBV5-3 and TRBJ1-5; 7 bases are shared with TRBD1. TRBV5-3 is sorted into the ORF group, with uncertain function. The sample consisted of peripheral blood, taken on day 0 of AZD1222 vaccination. This TCR was sampled from an adult in good health. The CDR3 nucleotides read TGTGCCAGAGTTACAGGGGAGTTGGGGAGCAATCAGCCCCAGCATTTT. As protein: CARVTGELGSNQPQHF.